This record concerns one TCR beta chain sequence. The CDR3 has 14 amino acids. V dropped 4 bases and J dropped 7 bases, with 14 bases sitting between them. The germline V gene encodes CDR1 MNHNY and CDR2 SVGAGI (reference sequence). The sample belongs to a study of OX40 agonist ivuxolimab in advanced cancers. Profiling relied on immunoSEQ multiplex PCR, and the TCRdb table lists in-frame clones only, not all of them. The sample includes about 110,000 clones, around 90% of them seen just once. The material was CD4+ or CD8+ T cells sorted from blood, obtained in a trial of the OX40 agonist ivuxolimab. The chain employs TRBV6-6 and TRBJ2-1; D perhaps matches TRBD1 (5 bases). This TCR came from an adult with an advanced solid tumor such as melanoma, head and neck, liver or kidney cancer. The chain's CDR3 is CASSSQGSGNEQFF. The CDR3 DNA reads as TGTGCCAGCAGTTCCCAGGGATCCGGGAATGAGCAGTTCTTC.